This is a list of T cell receptor beta chains from one sample in a study of neurological immune-mediated disorders. MiXCR, applied by TCRdb to the 5' RACE reads, yields one record per CDR3 protein. The data show 50,000 or so distinct CDR3 sequences, with roughly an eighth seen just once and 1.5% to 2% held by the top ten. Sequences were obtained from PBMCs. The receptors were sampled from a man between 60 and 70 years old in good health. Each CDR3 is given with its conserved first and last residue. D genes are given only for firm matches. The size of a clone is reported for some rows only, either as once, few or many, or as a class for expanded clones.

len | j_gene | abundance | d_gene | v_gene | CDR3aa | CDR3nt
15 | TRBJ2-5 | many | TRBD2 | TRBV3-1 | CASSQEGGVQETQYF | TGTGCCAGCAGCCAAGAGGGAGGGGTCCAAGAGACCCAGTACTTC
12 | TRBJ2-2 | many | - | TRBV20-1 | CSARDGRGELFF | TGCAGTGCTAGGGACGGTAGGGGGGAGCTGTTTTTT
16 | TRBJ2-2 | many | - | TRBV7-9 | CASSLEPIMKTGELFF | TGTGCCAGCAGCTTAGAACCCATAATGAAAACCGGGGAGCTGTTTTTT
17 | TRBJ2-3 | many | TRBD2 | TRBV14 | CASSQGPGLAGTDTQYF | TGTGCCAGCAGCCAAGGACCGGGACTAGCGGGGACAGATACGCAGTATTTT
15 | TRBJ2-3 | - | - | TRBV5-1 | CASRRGAGQADTQYF | TGCGCCAGCAGACGAGGGGCAGGTCAGGCAGATACGCAGTATTTT
14 | TRBJ1-6 | many | - | TRBV12-3/TRBV12-4 | CASSPGSYNSPLHF | TGTGCCAGCAGTCCCGGGAGTTATAATTCACCCCTCCACTTT
14 | TRBJ2-5 | many | - | TRBV5-6 | CASSLKEGRETQYF | TGTGCCAGCAGCTTAAAGGAAGGGCGGGAGACCCAGTACTTC
18 | TRBJ2-2 | few | - | TRBV6-2/TRBV6-3 | CASRRDPFESQAPGELFF | TGTGCCAGCAGACGAGACCCTTTTGAGTCTCAAGCGCCCGGGGAGCTGTTTTTT
12 | TRBJ1-4 | - | - | TRBV6-5 | CASRGKGGRLFF | TGTGCCAGCAGAGGGAAAGGGGGGAGACTGTTTTTT
13 | TRBJ1-1 | many | - | TRBV20-1 | CSAGRGPNTEAFF | TGCAGTGCGGGGAGAGGGCCGAACACTGAAGCTTTCTTT
12 | TRBJ1-1 | many | - | TRBV6-5 | CASSESYTEAFF | TGTGCCAGCAGCGAAAGTTACACTGAAGCTTTCTTT
14 | TRBJ1-2 | many | - | TRBV12-3/TRBV12-4 | CASSRQPSRDGYTF | TGTGCCAGCAGTCGACAGCCCTCTAGGGATGGCTACACCTTC
13 | TRBJ2-7 | many | - | TRBV5-1 | CASNRDRAKEQYF | TGCGCCAGCAACCGGGACCGGGCGAAGGAGCAGTACTTC
14 | TRBJ2-4 | many | - | TRBV20-1 | CSATDRRALNIQYF | TGCAGTGCTACGGACCGGCGGGCGCTAAACATTCAGTACTTC
16 | TRBJ2-2 | many | - | TRBV7-8 | CASSLEGRGNTGELFF | TGTGCCAGCAGCTTAGAGGGCAGGGGGAACACCGGGGAGCTGTTTTTT
13 | TRBJ2-1 | many | TRBD1 | TRBV6-1 | CASRGQYSDEQFF | TGTGCCAGCAGGGGACAGTATTCGGATGAGCAGTTCTTC
9 | TRBJ1-5 | many | - | TRBV20-1 | CSAGQPQHF | TGCAGTGCCGGACAGCCCCAGCATTTT
13 | TRBJ2-5 | many | - | TRBV20-1 | CSAPLTSQETQYF | TGCAGTGCTCCCTTGACTAGTCAAGAGACCCAGTACTTC
13 | TRBJ1-1 | many | - | TRBV29-1 | CSVERGGGTEAFF | TGCAGCGTTGAAAGAGGGGGAGGCACTGAAGCTTTCTTT
15 | TRBJ1-6 | many | - | TRBV19 | CASSIGSSYNSPLHF | TGTGCCAGTAGTATTGGGAGCTCCTATAATTCACCCCTCCACTTT
12 | TRBJ1-2 | many | - | TRBV5-5 | CASRRTGYGYTF | TGTGCCAGCAGACGCACAGGGTATGGCTACACCTTC
15 | TRBJ2-1 | many | - | TRBV18 | CASEGAGAPDNEQFF | TGTGCCAGCGAAGGGGCGGGGGCCCCGGATAATGAGCAGTTCTTC
16 | TRBJ2-1 | many | - | TRBV14 | CASSTSRAPLGYEQFF | TGTGCCAGCAGCACCTCCCGGGCCCCACTAGGCTATGAGCAGTTCTTC
15 | TRBJ1-2 | many | TRBD1 | TRBV3-1 | CASAPTGVTPYGYTF | TGTGCCAGCGCACCTACAGGGGTCACCCCCTATGGCTACACCTTC
13 | TRBJ1-2 | many | - | TRBV7-2 | CASRRATHYGYTF | TGTGCCAGCAGGAGGGCAACCCACTATGGCTACACCTTC
18 | TRBJ2-3 | many | TRBD2 | TRBV20-1 | CSARKSVLAGDSTDTQYF | TGCAGTGCTAGAAAGTCGGTGTTAGCGGGGGACTCGACAGATACGCAGTATTTT
15 | TRBJ1-2 | many | - | TRBV14 | CASSQDSGHYYGYTF | TGTGCCAGCAGCCAAGATTCGGGACATTACTATGGCTACACCTTC
14 | TRBJ2-5 | many | - | TRBV5-6 | CASSFGTGRETQYF | TGTGCCAGCAGCTTTGGGACCGGCCGAGAGACCCAGTACTTC
13 | TRBJ1-1 | - | TRBD1 | TRBV29-1 | CSVVGQVNTEAFF | TGCAGCGTTGTGGGACAGGTGAACACTGAAGCTTTCTTT
13 | TRBJ2-3 | many | - | TRBV6-5 | CASSYSVPDTQYF | TGTGCCAGCAGTTACTCGGTCCCAGATACGCAGTATTTT
13 | TRBJ2-3 | few | - | TRBV4-3 | CASSQAGTDTQYF | TGCGCCAGCAGCCAAGCAGGCACAGATACGCAGTATTTT
14 | TRBJ1-2 | - | - | TRBV9 | CASSETHAGAGYTF | TGTGCCAGCAGCGAGACCCACGCGGGGGCTGGCTACACCTTC
14 | TRBJ2-7 | medium-sized | TRBD2 | TRBV5-6 | CASSRRGVVYEQYF | TGTGCCAGCAGCCGCCGGGGGGTAGTCTACGAGCAGTACTTC
12 | TRBJ2-7 | many | - | TRBV12-3/TRBV12-4 | CASSSQGYEQYF | TGTGCCAGCAGTTCGCAGGGGTACGAGCAGTACTTC
16 | TRBJ2-1 | many | TRBD1 | TRBV5-1 | CASSSSQGALSNEQFF | TGCGCCAGCAGCTCGTCACAGGGGGCGCTAAGTAATGAGCAGTTCTTC
15 | TRBJ2-3 | many | - | TRBV5-5 | CASSWGRKPADTQYF | TGTGCCAGCAGCTGGGGACGTAAACCAGCAGATACGCAGTATTTT
13 | TRBJ2-7 | many | - | TRBV3-1 | CASSLHGSYEQYF | TGTGCCAGCAGCCTCCACGGGTCGTACGAGCAGTACTTC
15 | TRBJ1-5 | many | - | TRBV20-1 | CSARDPEDSNQPQHF | TGCAGTGCTAGAGATCCTGAGGATAGCAATCAGCCCCAGCATTTT
15 | TRBJ2-3 | many | TRBD1 | TRBV6-6 | CASSVDRVGTDTQYF | TGTGCCAGCAGTGTCGACAGGGTAGGCACAGATACGCAGTATTTT
14 | TRBJ1-2 | many | - | TRBV9 | CASSVAAGDYGYTF | TGTGCCAGCAGCGTAGCGGCAGGGGACTATGGCTACACCTTC
13 | TRBJ2-3 | many | - | TRBV7-2 | CASSSQGADTQYF | TGTGCCAGCAGCTCCCAGGGAGCGGATACGCAGTATTTT
13 | TRBJ1-3 | many | TRBD1 | TRBV7-2 | CATTTGGGNTIYF | TGTGCCACAACTACAGGGGGGGGAAACACCATATATTTT
13 | TRBJ1-1 | many | - | TRBV7-2 | CASSPHTNTEAFF | TGTGCCAGCAGTCCGCATACGAACACTGAAGCTTTCTTT
11 | TRBJ2-7 | many | - | TRBV7-2 | CASSHSYEQYF | TGTGCCAGCAGCCACTCCTACGAGCAGTACTTC
14 | TRBJ2-3 | many | - | TRBV28 | CASSLWRGQDTQYF | TGTGCCAGCAGTTTATGGCGGGGGCAAGATACGCAGTATTTT
14 | TRBJ1-5 | many | TRBD1 | TRBV18 | CASSPGQDRQPQHF | TGTGCCAGCTCCCCCGGACAGGATCGGCAGCCCCAGCATTTT
13 | TRBJ1-1 | many | TRBD1 | TRBV7-2 | CASSLEDRREAFF | TGTGCCAGCAGCTTAGAGGACAGGAGGGAAGCTTTCTTT
12 | TRBJ1-1 | many | TRBD1 | TRBV6-2/TRBV6-3 | CASRQQGGRTFF | TGTGCCAGCAGGCAGCAGGGGGGGAGAACTTTCTTT
14 | TRBJ1-2 | many | TRBD1 | TRBV5-6 | CASSRDRGGYGYTF | TGTGCCAGCAGTCGTGACAGGGGAGGCTATGGCTACACCTTC
15 | TRBJ2-1 | many | TRBD2 | TRBV28 | CASSLLAGAYNEQFF | TGTGCCAGCAGTTTGTTAGCGGGGGCCTACAATGAGCAGTTCTTC
15 | TRBJ2-7 | many | TRBD2 | TRBV5-1 | CASSSTSGGSSEQYF | TGCGCCAGCAGCTCCACTAGCGGGGGGTCTTCCGAGCAGTACTTC
14 | TRBJ2-3 | many | - | TRBV20-1 | CSAPDSFATDTQYF | TGCAGTGCCCCGGACAGTTTCGCCACAGATACGCAGTATTTT
15 | TRBJ1-2 | many | - | TRBV7-2 | CASSTSGVLIYGYTF | TGTGCCAGCAGCACTTCAGGGGTACTAATTTATGGCTACACCTTC
17 | TRBJ2-5 | many | - | TRBV29-1 | CSARRYRDDISEETQYF | TGCAGCGCTCGCCGGTACAGGGACGATATTTCTGAGGAGACCCAGTACTTC